This T cell receptor beta chain was retrieved from a study of PD-L1 blockade in urothelial cancer. Some clones are missing from TCRdb's copy, which holds only in-frame ones; the method was immunoSEQ multiplex PCR. The sample contains 54,000 or so clones, roughly 82% of which appear only once. The time point is: pretreatment peripheral blood. V shed 1 base and J shed 0 bases, with 10 bases lying between them. The CDR3 is made up of 15 amino acids. Per the germline V gene, CDR1 is SGHKS and CDR2 is YYEKEE (reference sequence). The sequence derives from a man aged 45-60 years with urothelial cancer. The sample here was PBMCs, taken around atezolizumab (anti-PD-L1) treatment. The rearrangement joins TRBV5-5 to TRBJ1-1; no firm D call. The CDR3 DNA follows: TGTGCCAGCAGCTTGAATTTCCTTCTGAACACTGAAGCTTTCTTT. It is translated as CASSLNFLLNTEAFF.